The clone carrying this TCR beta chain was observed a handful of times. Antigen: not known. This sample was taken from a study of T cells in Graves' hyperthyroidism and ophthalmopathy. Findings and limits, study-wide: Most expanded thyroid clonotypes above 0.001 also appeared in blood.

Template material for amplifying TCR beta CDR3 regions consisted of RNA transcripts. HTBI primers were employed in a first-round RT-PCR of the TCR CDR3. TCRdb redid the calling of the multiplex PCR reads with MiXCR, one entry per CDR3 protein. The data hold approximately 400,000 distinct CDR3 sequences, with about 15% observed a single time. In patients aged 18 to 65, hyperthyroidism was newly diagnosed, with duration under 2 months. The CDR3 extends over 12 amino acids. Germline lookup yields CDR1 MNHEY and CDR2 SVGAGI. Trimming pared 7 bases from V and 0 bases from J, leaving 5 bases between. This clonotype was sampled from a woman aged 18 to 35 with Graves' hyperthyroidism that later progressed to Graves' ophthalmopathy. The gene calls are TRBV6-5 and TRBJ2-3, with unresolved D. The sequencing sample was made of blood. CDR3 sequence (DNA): TGTGCCAGCATTACGAGCACAGATACGCAGTATTTT. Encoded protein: CASITSTDTQYF.